This T cell receptor (beta chain) was sequenced in a study of blood T cells in healthy people across ages. A second PCR, run for about 6 to 12 cycles, used a sample-barcoded 5' primer plus a J-beta primer mix. Each cDNA molecule received a tag from a template-switch adaptor that had 12 random nucleotides. MiXCR, applied by TCRdb to the 5' RACE reads, yields one record per CDR3 protein. The sample gives under 950,000 distinct CDR3 sequences, 22% of which show up once; about 20% is in the top ten. V lost 0 bases and J lost 3, with 6 bases in between. The CDR3 runs 14 residues. CDR1 and CDR2 from the germline V gene are LNHDA and SQIVND (reference sequence).

This chain uses TRBV19 with TRBJ1-5; perhaps TRBD1 as D (5 bases). The sequencing input was blood. The sequence came from a man aged 65-85 years in good health. CDR3 sequence reads: CASSIDRDNQPQHF. The CDR3 DNA reads TGTGCCAGTAGTATAGACAGGGACAATCAGCCCCAGCATTTT.